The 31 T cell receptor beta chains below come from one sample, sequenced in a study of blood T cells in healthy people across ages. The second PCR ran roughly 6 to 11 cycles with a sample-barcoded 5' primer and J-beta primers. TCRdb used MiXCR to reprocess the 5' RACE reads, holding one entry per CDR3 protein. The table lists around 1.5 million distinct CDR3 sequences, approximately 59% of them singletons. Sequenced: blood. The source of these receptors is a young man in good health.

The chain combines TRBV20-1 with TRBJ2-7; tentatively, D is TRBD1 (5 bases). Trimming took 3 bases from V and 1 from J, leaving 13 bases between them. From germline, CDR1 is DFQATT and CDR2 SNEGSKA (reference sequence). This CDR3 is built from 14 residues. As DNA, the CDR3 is TGCAGTGCTAGTGAAAGGGGTCGGTCCTACGAGCAGTACTTC. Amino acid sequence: CSASERGRSYEQYF.

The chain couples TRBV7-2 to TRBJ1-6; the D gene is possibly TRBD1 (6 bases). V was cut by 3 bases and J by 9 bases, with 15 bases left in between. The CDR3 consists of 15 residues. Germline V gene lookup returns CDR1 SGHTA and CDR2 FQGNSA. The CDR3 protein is CASSFGGEGGSPLHF. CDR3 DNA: TGTGCCAGCAGCTTTGGAGGGGAAGGGGGTTCACCCCTCCACTTT.

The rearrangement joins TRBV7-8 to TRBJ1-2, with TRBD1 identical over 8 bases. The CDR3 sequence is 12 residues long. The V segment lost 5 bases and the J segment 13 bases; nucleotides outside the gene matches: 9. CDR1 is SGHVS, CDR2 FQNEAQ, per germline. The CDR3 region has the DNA TGTGCCAGCAGCCGGCTGCAGGGGGCGGTCACCTTC. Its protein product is CASSRLQGAVTF.

CDR3 amino acids: CASKSGSVYGYTF. CDR3 coding DNA: TGTGCCAGCAAAAGTGGTTCGGTCTATGGCTACACCTTC. This rearrangement joins TRBV6-2 or TRBV6-3 to TRBJ1-2; no firm D call. Between the trimmed V and J ends, which lost 7 bases and 4 bases, there was a span of 13 bases. CDR1 is MNHEY, CDR2 SVGEGT, per germline. This CDR3 comprises 13 residues.

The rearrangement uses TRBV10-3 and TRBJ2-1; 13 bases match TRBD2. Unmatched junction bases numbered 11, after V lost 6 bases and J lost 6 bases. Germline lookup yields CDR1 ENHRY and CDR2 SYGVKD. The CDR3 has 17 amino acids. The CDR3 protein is CAISNGLAGVYRNEQFF. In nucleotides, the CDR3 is TGTGCCATCAGCAACGGACTAGCGGGGGTTTATCGCAATGAGCAGTTCTTC.

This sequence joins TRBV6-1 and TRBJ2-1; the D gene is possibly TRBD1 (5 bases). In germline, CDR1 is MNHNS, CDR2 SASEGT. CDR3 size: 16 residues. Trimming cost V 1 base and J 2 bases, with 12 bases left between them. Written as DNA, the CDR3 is TGTGCCAGCAGTGAAGTGGGGAAGGGGACCTACAATGAGCAGTTCTTC. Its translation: CASSEVGKGTYNEQFF.

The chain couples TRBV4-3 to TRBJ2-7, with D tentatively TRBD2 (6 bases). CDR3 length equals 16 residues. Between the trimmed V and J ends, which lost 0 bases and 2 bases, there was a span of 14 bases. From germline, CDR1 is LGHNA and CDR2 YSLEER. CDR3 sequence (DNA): TGCGCCAGCAGCCAAGAGACTAGTGGGAATGCCTACGAGCAGTACTTC. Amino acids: CASSQETSGNAYEQYF.

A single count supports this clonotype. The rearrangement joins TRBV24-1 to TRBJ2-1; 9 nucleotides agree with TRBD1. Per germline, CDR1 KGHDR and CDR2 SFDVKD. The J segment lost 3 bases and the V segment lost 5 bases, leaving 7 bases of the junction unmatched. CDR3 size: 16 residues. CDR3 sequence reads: CATSGPGQGYYNEQFF. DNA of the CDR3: TGTGCCACCAGTGGTCCGGGACAGGGATACTACAATGAGCAGTTCTTC.

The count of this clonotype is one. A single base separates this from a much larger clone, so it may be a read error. In DNA, the CDR3 is TGTGCCAGCGGTCCTAGGACTAGCGGGACGTACGAGCAGTACTTC. Amino acid sequence: CASGPRTSGTYEQYF. The chain uses TRBV12-3 or TRBV12-4 and TRBJ2-7; 12 bases fit TRBD2. Trimming at V came to 8 bases and at J to 4 bases, leaving 9 bases not matched to a gene. The CDR3 covers 15 residues.

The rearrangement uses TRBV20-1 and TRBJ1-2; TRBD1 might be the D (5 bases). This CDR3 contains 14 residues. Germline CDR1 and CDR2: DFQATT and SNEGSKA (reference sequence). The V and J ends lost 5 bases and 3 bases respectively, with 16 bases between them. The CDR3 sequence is CSAQIRGLYYGYTF. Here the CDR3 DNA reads TGCAGTGCTCAAATCCGGGGCTTATACTATGGCTACACCTTC.

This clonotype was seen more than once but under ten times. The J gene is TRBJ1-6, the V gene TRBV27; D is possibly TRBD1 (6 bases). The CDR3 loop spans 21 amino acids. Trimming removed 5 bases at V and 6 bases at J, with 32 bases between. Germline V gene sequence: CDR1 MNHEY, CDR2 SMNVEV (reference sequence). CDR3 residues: CASSPTWTVPWAHNPNSPLHF. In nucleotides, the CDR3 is TGTGCCAGCAGTCCTACCTGGACAGTACCTTGGGCGCACAACCCTAATTCACCCCTCCACTTT.

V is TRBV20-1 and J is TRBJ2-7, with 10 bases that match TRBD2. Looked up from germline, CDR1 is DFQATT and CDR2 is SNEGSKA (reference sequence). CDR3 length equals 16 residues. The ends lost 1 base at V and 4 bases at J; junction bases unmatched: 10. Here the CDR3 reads CSARADTSGELYEQYF. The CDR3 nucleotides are TGCAGTGCTAGAGCGGACACTAGCGGGGAGCTTTACGAGCAGTACTTC.

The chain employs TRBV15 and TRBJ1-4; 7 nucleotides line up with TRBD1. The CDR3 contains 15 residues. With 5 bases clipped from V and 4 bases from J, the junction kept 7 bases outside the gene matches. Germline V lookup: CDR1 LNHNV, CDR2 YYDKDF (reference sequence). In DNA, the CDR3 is TGTGCCACCAGCGGGTACGCAGGGGGTAATGAAAAACTGTTTTTT. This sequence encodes CATSGYAGGNEKLFF.

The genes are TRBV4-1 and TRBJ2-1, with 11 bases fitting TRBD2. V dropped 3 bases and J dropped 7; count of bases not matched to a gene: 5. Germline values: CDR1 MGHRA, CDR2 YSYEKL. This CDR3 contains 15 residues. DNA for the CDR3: TGCGCCAGCAGCCACTTAGCGGGGGGGCAAAATGAGCAGTTCTTC. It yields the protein CASSHLAGGQNEQFF.

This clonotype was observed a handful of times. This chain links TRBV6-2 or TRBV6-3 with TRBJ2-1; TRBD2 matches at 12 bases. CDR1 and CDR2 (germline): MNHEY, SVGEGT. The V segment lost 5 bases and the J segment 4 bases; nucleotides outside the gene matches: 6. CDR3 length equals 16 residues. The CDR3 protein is CASSRRGLAGYNEQFF. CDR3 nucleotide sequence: TGTGCCAGCAGTCGCCGAGGACTAGCGGGGTACAATGAGCAGTTCTTC.

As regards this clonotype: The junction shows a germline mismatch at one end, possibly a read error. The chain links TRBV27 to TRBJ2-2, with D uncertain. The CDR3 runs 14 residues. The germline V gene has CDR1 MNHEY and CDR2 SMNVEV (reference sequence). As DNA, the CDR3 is TGCGCCTGCAGTCCTAAGGACAACACCGGGGAGCTGTTTTTT. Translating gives CACSPKDNTGELFF.

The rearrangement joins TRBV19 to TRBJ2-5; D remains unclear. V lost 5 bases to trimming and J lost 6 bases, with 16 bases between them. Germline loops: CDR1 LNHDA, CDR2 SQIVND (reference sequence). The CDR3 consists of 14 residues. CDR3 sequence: CASSSQVGRKTQYF. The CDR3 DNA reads TGTGCCAGTAGTTCTCAAGTTGGTCGGAAGACCCAGTACTTC.

CDR3 loop: CASSQERRDEKLFF. The CDR3 bases are TGCGCCAGCAGCCAAGAGCGTAGAGATGAAAAACTGTTTTTT. This chain uses TRBV4-3 with TRBJ1-4; D is uncertain. The V and J ends lost 0 bases and 6 bases respectively, with 8 bases between them. Germline V gene sequence: CDR1 LGHNA, CDR2 YSLEER. The CDR3 contains 14 residues.

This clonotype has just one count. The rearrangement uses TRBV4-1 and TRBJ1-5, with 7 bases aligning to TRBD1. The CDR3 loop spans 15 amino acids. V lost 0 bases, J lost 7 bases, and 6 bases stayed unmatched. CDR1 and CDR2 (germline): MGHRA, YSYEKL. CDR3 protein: CASSQDPRGVQPQHF. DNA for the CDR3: TGCGCCAGCAGCCAAGATCCCAGGGGGGTACAGCCCCAGCATTTT.

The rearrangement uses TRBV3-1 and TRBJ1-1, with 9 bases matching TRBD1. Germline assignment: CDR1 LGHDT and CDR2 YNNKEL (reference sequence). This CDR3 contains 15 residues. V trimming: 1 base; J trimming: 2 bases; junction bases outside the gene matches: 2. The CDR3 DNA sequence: TGTGCCAGCAGCCAAGTGGACAGGGGTAACACTGAAGCTTTCTTT. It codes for CASSQVDRGNTEAFF.

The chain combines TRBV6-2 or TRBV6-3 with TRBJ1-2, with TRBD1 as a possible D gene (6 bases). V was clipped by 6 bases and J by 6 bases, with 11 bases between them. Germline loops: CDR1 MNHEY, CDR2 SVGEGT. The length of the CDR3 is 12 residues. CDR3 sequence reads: CASSGQIDGYTF. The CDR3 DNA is TGTGCCAGCAGCGGACAGATCGATGGCTACACCTTC.

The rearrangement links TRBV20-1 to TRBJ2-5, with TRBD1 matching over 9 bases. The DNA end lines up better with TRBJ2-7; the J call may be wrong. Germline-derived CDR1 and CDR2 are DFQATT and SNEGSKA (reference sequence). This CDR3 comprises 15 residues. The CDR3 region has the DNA TGCAGTGCTAGAGATCGGGACAGGGAGGCCTACGAGCAGTACTTC. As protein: CSARDRDREAYEQYF.

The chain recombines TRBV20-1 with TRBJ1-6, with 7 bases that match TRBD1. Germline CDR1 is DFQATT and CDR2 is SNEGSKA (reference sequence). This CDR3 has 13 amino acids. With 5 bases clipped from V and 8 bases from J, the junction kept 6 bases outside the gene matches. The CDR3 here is CSAYRDRDSPLHF. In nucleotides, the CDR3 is TGCAGTGCTTATCGGGACAGAGATTCACCCCTCCACTTT.

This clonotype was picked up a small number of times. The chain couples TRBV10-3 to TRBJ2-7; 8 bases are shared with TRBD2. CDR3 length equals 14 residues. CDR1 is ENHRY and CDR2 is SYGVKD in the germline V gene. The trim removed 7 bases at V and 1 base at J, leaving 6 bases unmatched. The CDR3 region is CAIKGTSGSYEQYF. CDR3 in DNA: TGTGCCATCAAAGGAACTAGCGGTTCCTACGAGCAGTACTTC.

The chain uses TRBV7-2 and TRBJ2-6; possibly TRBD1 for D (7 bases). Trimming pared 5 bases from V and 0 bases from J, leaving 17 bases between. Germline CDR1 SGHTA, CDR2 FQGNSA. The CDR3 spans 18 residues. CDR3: CASSPTGQRVSGANVLTF. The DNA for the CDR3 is TGTGCCAGCAGCCCGACGGGACAGCGGGTCTCTGGGGCCAACGTCCTGACTTTC.

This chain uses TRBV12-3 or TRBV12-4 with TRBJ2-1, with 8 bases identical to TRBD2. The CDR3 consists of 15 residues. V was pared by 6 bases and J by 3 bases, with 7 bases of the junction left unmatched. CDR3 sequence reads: CASRPPGLGYNEQFF. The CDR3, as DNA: TGTGCCAGCAGGCCCCCGGGACTAGGCTACAATGAGCAGTTCTTC.

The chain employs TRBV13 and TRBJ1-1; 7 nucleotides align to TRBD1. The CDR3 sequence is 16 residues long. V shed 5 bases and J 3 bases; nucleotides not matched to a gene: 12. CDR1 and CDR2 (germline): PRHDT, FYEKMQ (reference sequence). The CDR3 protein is CASSKQGISRDTEAFF. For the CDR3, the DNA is TGTGCCAGCAGCAAACAGGGGATAAGTCGAGACACTGAAGCTTTCTTT.

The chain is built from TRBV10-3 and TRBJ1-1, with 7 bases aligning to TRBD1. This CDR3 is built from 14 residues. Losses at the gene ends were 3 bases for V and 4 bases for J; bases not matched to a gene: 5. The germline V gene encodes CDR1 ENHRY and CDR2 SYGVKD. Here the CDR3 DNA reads TGTGCCATCAGTGAAAGGGGGCCTGGCACTGAAGCTTTCTTT. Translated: CAISERGPGTEAFF.

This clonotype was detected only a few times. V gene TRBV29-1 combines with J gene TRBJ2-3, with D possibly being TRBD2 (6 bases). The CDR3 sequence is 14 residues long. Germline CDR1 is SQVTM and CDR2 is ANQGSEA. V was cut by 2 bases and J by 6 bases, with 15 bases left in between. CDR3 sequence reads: CSVEQRAIWDTQYF. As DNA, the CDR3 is TGCAGCGTTGAACAGCGGGCCATTTGGGATACGCAGTATTTT.

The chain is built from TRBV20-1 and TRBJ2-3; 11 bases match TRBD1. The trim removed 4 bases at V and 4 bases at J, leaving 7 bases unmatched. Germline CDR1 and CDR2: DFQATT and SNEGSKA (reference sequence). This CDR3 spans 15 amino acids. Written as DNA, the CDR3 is TGCAGTGCTACTTGGACAGGGGGCTACGCAGATACGCAGTATTTT. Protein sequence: CSATWTGGYADTQYF.

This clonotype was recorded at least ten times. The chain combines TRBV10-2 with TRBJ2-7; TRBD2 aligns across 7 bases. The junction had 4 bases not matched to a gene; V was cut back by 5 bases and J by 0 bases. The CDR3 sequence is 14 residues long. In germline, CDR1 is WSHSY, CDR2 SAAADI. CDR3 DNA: TGCGCCAGCAGTCGGGGGGATAGCTCCTACGAGCAGTACTTC. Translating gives CASSRGDSSYEQYF.